This T cell receptor beta chain was recovered during a study of blood T cell repertoires in COVID-19. Sequencing used immunoSEQ multiplex PCR; TCRdb keeps in-frame clones, though not all of them. The table has 150,000 or so clones, around 82% seen once; the top ten hold around 18%. CDR1 and CDR2 from the germline V gene are SGHTA and FQGNSA. Trimming cost V 8 bases and J 3 bases, with 20 bases left between them. The CDR3 has 15 amino acids. The clonotype originates from a man in his sixties who had recovered from COVID-19. The chain has TRBV7-2 and TRBJ2-7; D unresolved. The sequenced sample consisted of PBMCs or T cells enriched from blood (not recorded which). This CDR3 reads CASLRSPNENYEQYF. The DNA for the CDR3 is TGTGCCAGCTTGAGGTCCCCAAACGAGAACTACGAGCAGTACTTC.